The rows below give T cell receptor beta chains drawn from one sample of a study of beta chain features in type 1 diabetes. Sequencing was performed with immunoSEQ multiplex PCR; in TCRdb, only in-frame clones are kept and a portion is missing. Of about 260,000 clones in the sample, 20% were seen once. Sequencing used naive CD4+ T cells from blood. Every receptor here comes from a woman in her thirties or forties with type 1 diabetes. The CDR3 runs from the conserved cysteine through the conserved F or W. Fields, in order: clone size, V gene, J gene, D gene, CDR3 protein, CDR3 DNA. The D gene is left open where the match is weak. For some rows the clone size is stated as once, few or many, or as a class when expanded; others skip it.

abundance: few
v_gene: TRBV19
j_gene: TRBJ1-1
d_gene: NA
CDR3aa: CASSYYGHTEAFF
CDR3nt: TGTGCCAGTAGTTATTATGGGCACACTGAAGCTTTCTTT

abundance: NA
v_gene: TRBV7-3
j_gene: TRBJ1-2
d_gene: NA
CDR3aa: CASSSGILGYGYTF
CDR3nt: TGTGCCAGCAGCTCCGGAATACTAGGCTATGGCTACACCTTC

abundance: NA
v_gene: TRBV18
j_gene: TRBJ2-2
d_gene: TRBD1
CDR3aa: CASSPRQGFTGELFF
CDR3nt: TGTGCCAGCTCACCGAGACAGGGGTTCACCGGGGAGCTGTTTTTT

abundance: few
v_gene: TRBV13
j_gene: TRBJ2-7
d_gene: NA
CDR3aa: CASRGVSYEQYF
CDR3nt: TGTGCCAGCAGAGGGGTTTCCTACGAGCAGTACTTC

abundance: few
v_gene: TRBV27
j_gene: TRBJ2-7
d_gene: TRBD2
CDR3aa: CASSLSGASGGTYEQYF
CDR3nt: TGTGCCAGCAGTTTATCGGGGGCGAGCGGGGGAACCTACGAGCAGTACTTC

abundance: NA
v_gene: TRBV11-2
j_gene: TRBJ2-3
d_gene: TRBD2
CDR3aa: CASSLGLAVSTDTQYF
CDR3nt: TGTGCCAGCAGCTTAGGACTAGCGGTGAGCACAGATACGCAGTATTTT

abundance: few
v_gene: TRBV9
j_gene: TRBJ2-3
d_gene: NA
CDR3aa: CASSVRGGQSDTQYF
CDR3nt: TGTGCCAGCAGCGTAAGGGGGGGCCAATCAGATACGCAGTATTTT

abundance: few
v_gene: TRBV7-8
j_gene: TRBJ1-2
d_gene: NA
CDR3aa: CASSAPAERTGGYTF
CDR3nt: TGTGCCAGCAGCGCCCCAGCCGAAAGGACGGGAGGCTACACCTTC

abundance: NA
v_gene: TRBV7-9
j_gene: TRBJ2-1
d_gene: NA
CDR3aa: CASSLLSNEQFF
CDR3nt: TGTGCCAGCAGCTTACTCTCTAATGAGCAGTTCTTC

abundance: NA
v_gene: TRBV18
j_gene: TRBJ1-2
d_gene: NA
CDR3aa: CASSAREAGYTF
CDR3nt: TGTGCCAGCTCAGCCAGGGAGGCGGGCTACACCTTC

abundance: NA
v_gene: TRBV9
j_gene: TRBJ2-7
d_gene: TRBD1
CDR3aa: CASSPLPTGSYEQYF
CDR3nt: TGTGCCAGCAGCCCCCTCCCGACAGGGTCCTACGAGCAGTACTTC

abundance: NA
v_gene: TRBV7-2
j_gene: TRBJ2-2
d_gene: NA
CDR3aa: CASSSHRGGTGELFF
CDR3nt: TGTGCCAGCAGCTCCCACAGGGGGGGCACCGGGGAGCTGTTTTTT

abundance: few
v_gene: TRBV2
j_gene: TRBJ2-5
d_gene: TRBD2
CDR3aa: CASAPGLAEETQYF
CDR3nt: TGTGCCAGCGCCCCGGGACTAGCGGAAGAGACCCAGTACTTC

abundance: few
v_gene: TRBV5-4
j_gene: TRBJ2-5
d_gene: NA
CDR3aa: CASKPSGQETQYF
CDR3nt: TGTGCCAGCAAACCCTCGGGGCAAGAGACCCAGTACTTC

abundance: NA
v_gene: TRBV2
j_gene: TRBJ1-2
d_gene: TRBD1
CDR3aa: CASTADRGRGYTF
CDR3nt: TGTGCCAGCACTGCCGACAGGGGTAGGGGCTACACCTTC

abundance: NA
v_gene: TRBV5-4
j_gene: TRBJ2-2
d_gene: TRBD2
CDR3aa: CASSLPGRAGELFF
CDR3nt: TGTGCCAGCAGCTTGCCGGGGAGGGCCGGGGAGCTGTTTTTT

abundance: NA
v_gene: TRBV9
j_gene: TRBJ2-1
d_gene: TRBD2
CDR3aa: CASSVDGLAGNNEQFF
CDR3nt: TGTGCCAGCAGCGTAGATGGTCTAGCGGGGAACAATGAGCAGTTCTTC

abundance: few
v_gene: TRBV28
j_gene: TRBJ1-2
d_gene: NA
CDR3aa: CASSSPPLRGYTF
CDR3nt: TGTGCCAGCAGTTCCCCCCCTCTCCGGGGCTACACCTTC

abundance: NA
v_gene: TRBV30
j_gene: TRBJ1-1
d_gene: TRBD1
CDR3aa: CAWSPGQGVGTEAFF
CDR3nt: TGTGCCTGGAGTCCCGGACAGGGAGTGGGCACTGAAGCTTTCTTT

abundance: NA
v_gene: TRBV7-2
j_gene: TRBJ1-2
d_gene: TRBD1
CDR3aa: CASSSQGWAGYTF
CDR3nt: TGTGCCAGCAGCTCACAGGGGTGGGCTGGCTACACCTTC

abundance: few
v_gene: TRBV5-1
j_gene: TRBJ1-1
d_gene: TRBD1
CDR3aa: CASSRRQGSNTEAFF
CDR3nt: TGCGCCAGCAGCAGGCGACAGGGGTCGAACACTGAAGCTTTCTTT

abundance: NA
v_gene: TRBV9
j_gene: TRBJ1-2
d_gene: TRBD1
CDR3aa: CASSVDRGNYGYTF
CDR3nt: TGTGCCAGCAGCGTAGACAGGGGGAACTATGGCTACACCTTC

abundance: NA
v_gene: TRBV28
j_gene: TRBJ2-5
d_gene: NA
CDR3aa: CASSPKETQYF
CDR3nt: TGTGCCAGCAGCCCAAAAGAGACCCAGTACTTC

abundance: NA
v_gene: TRBV4-1
j_gene: TRBJ2-1
d_gene: TRBD2
CDR3aa: CASSQDWASGSSYNEQFF
CDR3nt: TGCGCCAGCAGCCAAGATTGGGCTAGCGGGAGCTCCTACAATGAGCAGTTCTTC

abundance: NA
v_gene: TRBV28
j_gene: TRBJ2-1
d_gene: TRBD2
CDR3aa: CASNPTSGSSYNEQFF
CDR3nt: TGTGCCAGCAATCCGACTAGCGGGAGCTCCTACAATGAGCAGTTCTTC

abundance: NA
v_gene: TRBV7-9
j_gene: TRBJ1-2
d_gene: NA
CDR3aa: CASSLLPESYGYTF
CDR3nt: TGTGCCAGCAGCTTACTGCCGGAGAGCTATGGCTACACCTTC

abundance: NA
v_gene: TRBV5-4
j_gene: TRBJ2-3
d_gene: TRBD2
CDR3aa: CASRIAGGLADTQYF
CDR3nt: TGTGCCAGCAGAATAGCGGGGGGGCTGGCAGATACGCAGTATTTT

abundance: once
v_gene: TRBV5-1
j_gene: TRBJ1-2
d_gene: NA
CDR3aa: CASMSQSEGGYTF
CDR3nt: TGCGCCAGCATGAGTCAGAGCGAGGGTGGCTACACCTTC

abundance: NA
v_gene: TRBV7-8
j_gene: TRBJ1-5
d_gene: NA
CDR3aa: CASSLRPGNQPQHF
CDR3nt: TGTGCCAGCAGCTTACGTCCGGGGAATCAGCCCCAGCATTTT

abundance: NA
v_gene: TRBV28
j_gene: TRBJ2-2
d_gene: TRBD1
CDR3aa: CASKVPGQGFTGELFF
CDR3nt: TGTGCCAGCAAGGTTCCGGGACAGGGTTTCACCGGGGAGCTGTTTTTT

abundance: NA
v_gene: TRBV5-1
j_gene: TRBJ1-5
d_gene: NA
CDR3aa: CASSLRPSSSNQPQHF
CDR3nt: TGCGCCAGCAGCTTGAGACCATCTAGTAGCAATCAGCCCCAGCATTTT

abundance: NA
v_gene: TRBV10-3
j_gene: TRBJ1-2
d_gene: NA
CDR3aa: CAISAGSGYTF
CDR3nt: TGTGCCATCAGTGCGGGGAGTGGCTACACCTTC

abundance: NA
v_gene: TRBV28
j_gene: TRBJ1-5
d_gene: TRBD1
CDR3aa: CASHRGTGANQPQHF
CDR3nt: TGTGCCAGCCACCGGGGGACAGGGGCAAATCAGCCCCAGCATTTT

abundance: few
v_gene: TRBV9
j_gene: TRBJ1-1
d_gene: TRBD1
CDR3aa: CASTPTGTNTEAFF
CDR3nt: TGTGCCAGCACCCCGACAGGGACGAACACTGAAGCTTTCTTT